These 18 T cell receptor beta chains came from one sample sequenced in a study of shared clonotypes between healthy human individuals. CD8 cells classed as naive were CD45RO-negative and positively selected for CCR7, excluding terminally differentiated effector memory CD45RA+ cells. Produced via immunoSEQ multiplex PCR; TCRdb's table is partial and in-frame only. The table includes under 2,000,000 clones, 85% to 95% detected once. Sequencing input: naive CD8+ T cells sorted from blood. These receptors were collected from a man younger than 35 in good health.

The chain links TRBV19 to TRBJ2-7; 7 nucleotides agree with TRBD1. This CDR3 contains 14 residues. Per the germline V gene, CDR1 is LNHDA and CDR2 is SQIVND (reference sequence). V shed 5 bases and J 1 base; nucleotides not matched to a gene: 5. This CDR3 reads CASSLRDRSYEQYF. In DNA, the CDR3 is TGTGCCAGTAGTCTCCGGGACAGATCCTACGAGCAGTACTTC.

Concerning this clone: The same CDR3 can be traced to other DNA sequences in this sample. The chain employs TRBV27 and TRBJ2-1, with 9 bases matching TRBD1. V trimming: 3 bases; J trimming: 1 base; junction bases outside the gene matches: 1. This CDR3 has 15 amino acids. Germline V gene sequence: CDR1 MNHEY, CDR2 SMNVEV (reference sequence). CDR3 loop: CASSLDRGSYNEQFF. CDR3 bases: TGTGCCAGCAGTTTGGACAGGGGATCCTACAATGAGCAGTTCTTC.

This clone was detected once. The rearrangement joins TRBV5-4 to TRBJ2-2; 7 bases line up with TRBD1. V dropped 4 bases and J dropped 3; count of bases not matched to a gene: 6. The CDR3 extends over 15 amino acids. Germline lookup yields CDR1 SGHNT and CDR2 YYREEE (reference sequence). The CDR3 DNA is TGTGCCAGCAGCGCCCGGGACAGAGACACCGGGGAGCTGTTTTTT. As protein: CASSARDRDTGELFF.

As to this clone: Other DNA sequences from this sample encode an identical CDR3 as well. V gene TRBV7-9 combines with J gene TRBJ1-1; possible D gene TRBD1, 5 bases. The CDR3 has 15 amino acids. Per germline, CDR1 SEHNR and CDR2 FQNEAQ (reference sequence). The V end lost 1 base, the J end lost 0 bases, and 9 bases lay between the germline ends. The CDR3 reads CASSLGQGLNTEAFF. The CDR3 DNA follows: TGTGCCAGCAGCTTAGGGCAGGGATTGAACACTGAAGCTTTCTTT.

The chain joins TRBV30 to TRBJ2-5; TRBD2 might be the D (5 bases). CDR1 and CDR2 (germline): GTSNPN, SVGIG (reference sequence). The CDR3 consists of 14 residues. V gave up 0 bases and J gave up 5 bases, with 13 bases separating them. Written as DNA, the CDR3 is TGTGCCTGGAGTGTAGAGGGTAGTTATGAGACCCAGTACTTC. Translating gives CAWSVEGSYETQYF.

V gene TRBV5-1 combines with J gene TRBJ2-3, with 7 bases matching TRBD2. This CDR3 contains 16 residues. CDR1 is SGHRS, CDR2 YFSETQ, per germline. Trimming at V came to 0 bases and at J to 4 bases, leaving 8 bases not matched to a gene. CDR3 region: CASSLAAGEGPDTQYF. The CDR3 DNA reads TGCGCCAGCAGCTTGGCGGCGGGGGAGGGGCCAGATACGCAGTATTTT.

There are a few counts of this clone. The chain combines TRBV29-1 with TRBJ1-1; D not resolved. CDR1 and CDR2 (germline): SQVTM, ANQGSEA. CDR3 length: 8 amino acids. CDR3 loop: CSSSEAFF. In DNA form, the CDR3 reads TGCAGTTCTTCTGAAGCTTTCTTT.

This clone was seen once. The chain uses TRBV7-9 and TRBJ2-3; no clear D. The CDR3 is 14 residues long. CDR1 is SEHNR and CDR2 is FQNEAQ in the germline V gene (reference sequence). V was cut by 1 base and J by 5 bases, with 10 bases left in between. The CDR3 protein is CASSLVIVEDTQYF. The CDR3 region has the DNA TGTGCCAGCAGCTTAGTTATCGTCGAAGATACGCAGTATTTT. The full variable domain, rest sourced from reference TRBV7-9 and TRBJ2-3, is DTGVSQNPRHKITKRGQNVTFRCDPISEHNRLYWYRQTLGQGPEFLTYFQNEAQLEKSRLLSDRFSAERPKGSFSTLEIQRTEQGDSAMYLCASSLVIVEDTQYFGPGTRLTVL.

V and J are TRBV4-1 and TRBJ2-4, with D tentatively TRBD2 (6 bases). The CDR3 is 13 residues long. V lost 2 bases and J 9 bases, leaving 11 bases between the germline ends. The germline V gene encodes CDR1 MGHRA and CDR2 YSYEKL. The CDR3 DNA follows: TGCGCCAGCAGCCAAACGGGACTCGTCATTCAGTACTTC. This sequence encodes CASSQTGLVIQYF.

CDR3 residues: CASSLAIGVRGETQYF. In DNA form, the CDR3 reads TGTGCCAGCAGCTTAGCGATAGGGGTTCGTGGGGAGACCCAGTACTTC. The rearrangement joins TRBV7-8 to TRBJ2-5; D possibly corresponds to TRBD1 (5 bases). Germline CDR1 SGHVS, CDR2 FQNEAQ. V lost 0 bases to trimming and J lost 5 bases, with 16 bases between them. The CDR3 extends over 16 amino acids.

This clone has just one count. The chain joins TRBV19 to TRBJ1-2; 7 bases align to TRBD1. V shed 3 bases, J shed 1 base, and the junction held 8 bases outside the gene matches. This CDR3 is built from 16 residues. CDR1 is LNHDA, CDR2 SQIVND, per germline (reference sequence). The CDR3: CASSITRQGVNYGYTF. DNA of the CDR3: TGTGCCAGTAGTATCACTCGGCAGGGGGTTAACTATGGCTACACCTTC.

The V call is TRBV13, the J call TRBJ2-7; D not certain. V lost 5 bases, J lost 1 base, and 6 bases lay in between. CDR3 size: 12 residues. Per germline, CDR1 PRHDT and CDR2 FYEKMQ (reference sequence). The CDR3 sequence is CASSDLSYEQYF. CDR3 DNA sequence: TGTGCCAGCAGCGACCTGTCCTACGAGCAGTACTTC. The complete variable domain, with remaining parts taken from reference TRBV13 and TRBJ2-7, reads AAGVIQSPRHLIKEKRETATLKCYPIPRHDTVYWYQQGPGQDPQFLISFYEKMQSDKGSIPDRFSAQQFSDYHSELNMSSLELGDSALYFCASSDLSYEQYFGPGTRLTVT.

The chain uses TRBV28 and TRBJ1-1; a weak D match, TRBD1 (6 bases). Per germline, CDR1 MDHEN and CDR2 SYDVKM. There are 15 residues in the CDR3. V was shortened by 7 bases and J by 1 base, with 16 bases between the two germline ends. The CDR3 here is CASNFPRGGNTEAFF. Written as DNA, the CDR3 is TGTGCCAGCAACTTTCCCAGGGGAGGGAACACTGAAGCTTTCTTT.

The rearrangement uses TRBV9 and TRBJ1-2; D perhaps matches TRBD1 (5 bases). The CDR3 runs to 13 residues. Germline V gene lookup returns CDR1 SGDLS and CDR2 YYNGEE. V shed 0 bases and J shed 8 bases, with 11 bases lying between them. The CDR3 loop is CASSVEQWDGYTF. In DNA, the CDR3 is TGTGCCAGCAGCGTAGAACAGTGGGACGGCTACACCTTC. The whole variable domain, remainder taken from reference TRBV9 and TRBJ1-2, is DSGVTQTPKHLITATGQRVTLRCSPRSGDLSVYWYQQSLDQGLQFLIQYYNGEERAKGNILERFSAQQFPDLHSELNLSSLELGDSALYFCASSVEQWDGYTFGSGTRLTVV.

This sequence joins TRBV9 and TRBJ1-1; perhaps TRBD1 as D (6 bases). CDR3 length equals 15 residues. Trimming stripped 6 bases from V and 1 base from J, with 16 bases between. The germline gives CDR1 SGDLS, CDR2 YYNGEE. The CDR3 loop reads CASTYEGQANTEAFF. Written as DNA, the CDR3 is TGTGCCAGCACCTATGAGGGACAAGCGAACACTGAAGCTTTCTTT.

The V and J genes are TRBV29-1 and TRBJ2-1; 7 positions match TRBD1. Unmatched junction bases numbered 1, after V lost 4 bases and J lost 4 bases. The CDR3 runs to 12 residues. Germline loops: CDR1 SQVTM, CDR2 ANQGSEA. CDR3 protein: CSVGDRYNEQFF. The CDR3 DNA is TGCAGCGTTGGGGACAGATACAATGAGCAGTTCTTC.

Only one count was recorded for this clone. J is TRBJ1-6 and V is TRBV16; D remains ambiguous. The CDR3 is 17 residues long. The germline V gene has CDR1 KGHSY and CDR2 FQNENV. Trimming shortened V by 2 bases and J by 0 bases, and 11 bases separated the two germline ends. The CDR3 loop is CASSQTTASSYNSPLHF. The CDR3 DNA sequence: TGTGCCAGCAGCCAAACCACAGCCAGCTCCTATAATTCACCCCTCCACTTT. Drawing the rest from reference TRBV16 and TRBJ1-6, the complete variable domain is GEEVAQTPKHLVRGEGQKAKLYCAPIKGHSYVFWYQQVLKNEFKFLISFQNENVFDETGMPKERFSAKCLPNSPCSLEIQATKLEDSAVYFCASSQTTASSYNSPLHFGNGTRLTVT.

This chain connects TRBV6-5 to TRBJ2-7, with D possibly TRBD2 on 5 matching bases. Per the germline V gene, CDR1 is MNHEY and CDR2 is SVGAGI. V was shortened by 8 bases and J by 5 bases, with 16 bases between the two germline ends. CDR3 length equals 13 residues. Written as DNA, the CDR3 is TGTGCCAGCTCCTACCGGGGTATCCACGAGCAGTACTTC. Its translation: CASSYRGIHEQYF.